The rows below give T cell receptor beta chains drawn from one sample of a study of T cell responses to AZD1222 COVID-19 vaccine. Generated by immunoSEQ multiplex PCR, the TCRdb table keeps only in-frame clones and is missing some. The data show 110,000 or so clones, approximately 89% seen once. Specimen: peripheral blood, collected on day 0 of MenACWY control vaccination. The receptor source for this set is an adult in good health. Each CDR3 is given with its conserved first and last residue. Each record gives: clone size, J gene, V gene, D gene, CDR3 protein, CDR3 DNA. D genes are given only for firm matches. Size is stated for part of the rows, as once, few or many counts, or as a class when the clone is expanded.

clone_size: -; j_call: TRBJ2-1; v_call: TRBV21-1; d_call: -; cdr3_aa: CASGTGSSYNEQFF; cdr3_nt: TGTGCCAGCGGGACAGGGAGCTCCTACAATGAGCAGTTCTTC
clone_size: -; j_call: TRBJ1-1; v_call: TRBV5-4; d_call: -; cdr3_aa: CASSLPQGGLAEAFF; cdr3_nt: TGTGCCAGCAGCTTGCCGCAAGGAGGGTTGGCTGAAGCTTTCTTT
clone_size: once; j_call: TRBJ1-2; v_call: TRBV29-1; d_call: -; cdr3_aa: CSVLWGFNYGYTF; cdr3_nt: TGCAGCGTTCTATGGGGTTTTAACTATGGCTACACCTTC
clone_size: -; j_call: TRBJ2-1; v_call: TRBV5-4; d_call: TRBD2; cdr3_aa: CASSLDLAGIYNEQFF; cdr3_nt: TGTGCCAGCAGCTTGGATCTAGCGGGGATATACAATGAGCAGTTCTTC
clone_size: -; j_call: TRBJ2-2; v_call: TRBV12-3/TRBV12-4; d_call: -; cdr3_aa: CASIPGNTGELFF; cdr3_nt: TGTGCCAGCATTCCGGGCAACACCGGGGAGCTGTTTTTT
clone_size: -; j_call: TRBJ1-5; v_call: TRBV3-1/TRBV3-2; d_call: -; cdr3_aa: CASSHGRGVGFGNQPQHF; cdr3_nt: TGTGCCAGCAGCCACGGGAGAGGAGTAGGATTCGGCAATCAGCCCCAGCATTTT
clone_size: -; j_call: TRBJ2-7; v_call: TRBV20-1; d_call: -; cdr3_aa: CSASHGPEQYF; cdr3_nt: TGCAGTGCTAGTCACGGACCCGAGCAGTACTTC
clone_size: -; j_call: TRBJ2-7; v_call: TRBV6-5; d_call: -; cdr3_aa: CASSYGSVSSYEQYF; cdr3_nt: TGTGCCAGCAGTTACGGTTCGGTTAGCTCCTACGAGCAGTACTTC
clone_size: -; j_call: TRBJ2-2; v_call: TRBV7-9; d_call: -; cdr3_aa: CASTVSGTGELFF; cdr3_nt: TGTGCCAGCACCGTCAGTGGCACCGGGGAGCTGTTTTTT
clone_size: -; j_call: TRBJ1-2; v_call: TRBV12-3/TRBV12-4; d_call: -; cdr3_aa: CASSLRQGNGYTF; cdr3_nt: TGTGCCAGCAGTTTAAGGCAGGGGAACGGCTACACCTTC
clone_size: few; j_call: TRBJ1-2; v_call: TRBV28; d_call: -; cdr3_aa: CASSLAGYGYTF; cdr3_nt: TGTGCCAGCAGTTTAGCTGGGTATGGCTACACCTTC
clone_size: -; j_call: TRBJ2-4; v_call: TRBV30; d_call: -; cdr3_aa: CAWSQQGSWNIQYF; cdr3_nt: TGTGCCTGGAGCCAACAGGGTAGCTGGAACATTCAGTACTTC
clone_size: -; j_call: TRBJ1-1; v_call: TRBV29-1; d_call: -; cdr3_aa: CSGTDLNTEAFF; cdr3_nt: TGCAGCGGGACAGACTTGAACACTGAAGCTTTCTTT
clone_size: -; j_call: TRBJ1-2; v_call: TRBV18; d_call: -; cdr3_aa: CASSPPWGSGRYGYTF; cdr3_nt: TGTGCCAGCTCACCACCATGGGGCTCCGGGCGGTATGGCTACACCTTC
clone_size: once; j_call: TRBJ1-1; v_call: TRBV30; d_call: TRBD1; cdr3_aa: CAWTLSGGDTEAFF; cdr3_nt: TGTGCCTGGACCCTATCAGGGGGGGACACTGAAGCTTTCTTT
clone_size: once; j_call: TRBJ1-2; v_call: TRBV4-1; d_call: -; cdr3_aa: CASSQQTGYGYTF; cdr3_nt: TGCGCCAGCAGCCAACAGACAGGCTATGGCTACACCTTC
clone_size: -; j_call: TRBJ1-2; v_call: TRBV7-7; d_call: -; cdr3_aa: CASSQNGSYGYTF; cdr3_nt: TGTGCTAGCAGCCAAAACGGGAGCTATGGCTACACCTTC
clone_size: -; j_call: TRBJ1-1; v_call: TRBV19; d_call: -; cdr3_aa: CASTPLGGIVNTEAFF; cdr3_nt: TGTGCCAGTACACCCCTCGGGGGGATAGTGAACACTGAAGCTTTCTTT
clone_size: once; j_call: TRBJ2-5; v_call: TRBV7-2; d_call: TRBD2; cdr3_aa: CASSASGGARETQYF; cdr3_nt: TGTGCCAGCAGCGCGAGCGGGGGGGCCAGGGAGACCCAGTACTTC
clone_size: -; j_call: TRBJ2-7; v_call: TRBV7-3; d_call: -; cdr3_aa: CASSLNGAYEQYF; cdr3_nt: TGTGCCAGCAGCTTAAACGGAGCGTACGAGCAGTACTTC
clone_size: -; j_call: TRBJ2-1; v_call: TRBV7-2; d_call: -; cdr3_aa: CASSLVDEQFF; cdr3_nt: TGTGCCAGCAGCTTAGTTGATGAGCAGTTCTTC
clone_size: -; j_call: TRBJ1-5; v_call: TRBV6-5; d_call: TRBD1; cdr3_aa: CASSGQGWNQPQHF; cdr3_nt: TGTGCCAGCAGCGGACAGGGGTGGAATCAGCCCCAGCATTTT
clone_size: -; j_call: TRBJ2-2; v_call: TRBV9; d_call: -; cdr3_aa: CASSPRDNTGELFF; cdr3_nt: TGTGCCAGCAGCCCGCGGGATAACACCGGGGAGCTGTTTTTT
clone_size: -; j_call: TRBJ2-7; v_call: TRBV7-2; d_call: TRBD2; cdr3_aa: CASSPRGGSSYEQYF; cdr3_nt: TGTGCCAGCAGCCCCCGGGGGGGAAGCTCCTACGAGCAGTACTTC
clone_size: -; j_call: TRBJ1-3; v_call: TRBV5-1; d_call: -; cdr3_aa: CASSLGRGRDSGNTIYF; cdr3_nt: TGCGCCAGCAGCTTGGGGCGTGGACGGGACTCTGGAAACACCATATATTTT
clone_size: -; j_call: TRBJ1-5; v_call: TRBV5-1; d_call: TRBD1; cdr3_aa: CASREGADSNQPQHF; cdr3_nt: TGCGCCAGCAGGGAGGGGGCGGATAGCAATCAGCCCCAGCATTTT
clone_size: -; j_call: TRBJ1-1; v_call: TRBV9; d_call: -; cdr3_aa: CASSVVSGGRTEAFF; cdr3_nt: TGTGCCAGCAGCGTAGTATCGGGCGGGAGGACTGAAGCTTTCTTT
clone_size: -; j_call: TRBJ1-6; v_call: TRBV6-1; d_call: -; cdr3_aa: CASSAWRPRGYNSPLHF; cdr3_nt: TGTGCCAGCAGTGCCTGGAGGCCTAGGGGATATAATTCACCCCTCCACTTT
clone_size: -; j_call: TRBJ1-2; v_call: TRBV5-5; d_call: -; cdr3_aa: CASTRGVEGGYTF; cdr3_nt: TGTGCCAGCACCCGCGGGGTTGAGGGGGGCTACACCTTC
clone_size: -; j_call: TRBJ1-3; v_call: TRBV28; d_call: -; cdr3_aa: CASSRGRLSSGNTIYF; cdr3_nt: TGTGCCAGCAGCCGTGGACGGTTGAGCTCTGGAAACACCATATATTTT
clone_size: -; j_call: TRBJ2-3; v_call: TRBV7-9; d_call: -; cdr3_aa: CASSGEPQYF; cdr3_nt: TGTGCCAGCTCTGGGGAGCCGCAGTATTTT
clone_size: -; j_call: TRBJ1-2; v_call: TRBV6-6; d_call: -; cdr3_aa: CASSKGLTFYYGYTF; cdr3_nt: TGTGCCAGCAGCAAAGGCCTTACCTTCTACTATGGCTACACCTTC
clone_size: -; j_call: TRBJ1-2; v_call: TRBV28; d_call: -; cdr3_aa: CASSSPEVLANYGYTF; cdr3_nt: TGTGCCAGCAGTTCACCGGAGGTGTTAGCTAACTATGGCTACACCTTC
clone_size: -; j_call: TRBJ1-4; v_call: TRBV18; d_call: TRBD1; cdr3_aa: CASSVQGARGEKLFF; cdr3_nt: TGTGCCAGCTCAGTTCAGGGGGCGCGAGGAGAAAAACTGTTTTTT
clone_size: few; j_call: TRBJ2-6; v_call: TRBV7-9; d_call: -; cdr3_aa: CASSLVGLNAGANVLTF; cdr3_nt: TGTGCCAGCAGCTTAGTAGGCCTCAATGCGGGGGCCAACGTCCTGACTTTC
clone_size: few; j_call: TRBJ2-3; v_call: TRBV5-6; d_call: TRBD2; cdr3_aa: CASSLDVSGGTDTQYF; cdr3_nt: TGTGCCAGCAGCTTGGATGTTAGCGGGGGCACAGATACGCAGTATTTT
clone_size: -; j_call: TRBJ1-4; v_call: TRBV7-2; d_call: -; cdr3_aa: CASSSHLDSPNEKLFF; cdr3_nt: TGTGCCAGCAGCTCTCATCTTGACAGCCCGAATGAAAAACTGTTTTTT
clone_size: -; j_call: TRBJ1-5; v_call: TRBV6-5; d_call: -; cdr3_aa: CASSYSAGGNQPQHF; cdr3_nt: TGTGCCAGCAGTTACTCGGCAGGGGGCAATCAGCCCCAGCATTTT
clone_size: once; j_call: TRBJ2-3; v_call: TRBV19; d_call: -; cdr3_aa: CASSWGADTQYF; cdr3_nt: TGTGCCAGTAGTTGGGGGGCAGATACGCAGTATTTT
clone_size: -; j_call: TRBJ1-3; v_call: TRBV7-2; d_call: -; cdr3_aa: CASSQQGNTIYF; cdr3_nt: TGTGCCAGCAGCCAACAGGGAAACACCATATATTTT